Below, 8 T cell receptor beta chains from the same sample are listed, as sequenced in a study of blood T cell repertoires in COVID-19. This table comes from immunoSEQ multiplex PCR, and its TCRdb copy is limited to in-frame clones, with some not included. This sample yields about 430,000 clones, of which 88% are seen a single time; about 1.4% belongs to the top ten. The sequenced sample consisted of PBMCs or T cells enriched from blood (not recorded which). The receptor source for this set is a woman aged 18-29 years who had been exposed to COVID-19.

The chain employs TRBV5-4 and TRBJ2-3; 9 bases fit TRBD2. Trimming at V came to 4 bases and at J to 0 bases, leaving 6 bases not matched to a gene. Germline V gene data show CDR1 as SGHNT and CDR2 as YYREEE (reference sequence). The CDR3 runs to 16 residues. CDR3 sequence (DNA): TGTGCCAGCAGCCGGGGACTAGCAGCTAGCACAGATACGCAGTATTTT. Translation: CASSRGLAASTDTQYF.

This sequence joins TRBV7-9 and TRBJ2-7, with 8 bases fitting TRBD2. The CDR3 consists of 14 residues. Losses at the gene ends were 1 base for V and 11 bases for J; bases not matched to a gene: 10. Per the germline V gene, CDR1 is SEHNR and CDR2 is FQNEAQ (reference sequence). CDR3 region: CASSLEWREARKYF. The CDR3 nucleotides are TGTGCCAGCAGCTTAGAGTGGCGGGAGGCCAGGAAGTACTTC.

This chain uses TRBV6-2 or TRBV6-3 with TRBJ1-2, with no clear D. The CDR3 has 17 amino acids. CDR1 is MNHEY and CDR2 is SVGEGT in the germline V gene. Trimming took 2 bases from V and 0 from J, leaving 16 bases between them. CDR3 DNA: TGTGCCAGCAGTTACCTAGCTGCCGGACCTGCTAACTATGGCTACACCTTC. This sequence encodes CASSYLAAGPANYGYTF.

Remarks on this clone: Within the sample, other DNA sequences also encode this same CDR3. V gene TRBV12-3 or TRBV12-4 combines with J gene TRBJ2-5, with D unresolved. This CDR3 is 13 amino acids long. V dropped 3 bases and J dropped 2 bases, with 7 bases sitting between them. CDR3 residues: CASSLRIQETQYF. For the CDR3, the DNA is TGTGCCAGCAGTTTGCGGATTCAAGAGACCCAGTACTTC.

The V gene is TRBV27, the J gene TRBJ1-6, with 8 bases identical to TRBD1. This CDR3 comprises 17 residues. Germline assignment: CDR1 MNHEY and CDR2 SMNVEV (reference sequence). V lost 3 bases to trimming and J lost 7 bases; unmatched junction nucleotides: 11. CDR3 DNA sequence: TGTGCCAGCAGTTTTAGGGCAGGGGGCCGTTCGAATTCACCCCTCCACTTT. Translation gives CASSFRAGGRSNSPLHF.

This clone was recorded only once. This chain joins TRBV11-3 and TRBJ1-1; D not resolved. The V end lost 3 bases, the J end lost 0 bases, and 8 bases lay between the germline ends. The CDR3 covers 14 residues. Germline-derived CDR1 and CDR2 are SGHNT and YENEEA. As DNA, the CDR3 is TGTGCCAGCAGCTTTGGCGGTATGAACACTGAAGCTTTCTTT. Amino acids: CASSFGGMNTEAFF.

CDR3: CASSKEVGQGFTDTQYF. DNA for the CDR3: TGTGCCAGCAGCAAAGAGGTGGGACAGGGTTTCACAGATACGCAGTATTTT. The chain is built from TRBV21-1 and TRBJ2-3; the table gives TRBD1 as D, unverified against the DNA. TRBV21-1 is a known pseudogene. CDR3 length equals 17 residues.

The chain employs TRBV27 and TRBJ1-4, with TRBD1 identical over 7 bases. The J segment lost 0 bases and the V segment lost 5 bases, leaving 3 bases of the junction unmatched. This CDR3 has 15 amino acids. The germline CDR1 and CDR2 sequences are MNHEY and SMNVEV (reference sequence). The CDR3 sequence: CASSPGTATNEKLFF. The CDR3 DNA reads TGTGCCAGCAGTCCCGGGACAGCAACTAATGAAAAACTGTTTTTT.